A selection of T cell receptor beta chains follows, all from one sample in a study of cytomegalovirus exposure and HLA in healthy donors. Assay: immunoSEQ multiplex PCR; the TCRdb copy retains only in-frame clones and omits some. Of 130,000 to 150,000 clones in the sample, over 60% were seen once. The sample was PBMCs. Receptors originate from a woman under 30 in good health and CMV-seronegative. Each CDR3 is given with its conserved first and last residue. Each record gives: clone size, J gene, D gene, V gene, CDR3 DNA, CDR3 protein. D genes are given only for firm matches. The size of a clone is reported for some rows only, either as once, few or many, or as a class for expanded clones.

. | TRBJ2-3 | TRBD2 | TRBV4-3 | TGCGCCAGCAGCCAAGACGCTAGCGGGAGTTTGATATCACATACGCAGTATTTT | CASSQDASGSLISHTQYF
. | TRBJ2-2 | TRBD1 | TRBV28 | TGTGCCAGCACTGTGACAGGGACGGGCACCGGGGAGCTGTTTTTT | CASTVTGTGTGELFF
. | TRBJ1-5 | TRBD1 | TRBV27 | TGTGCCAGCAGCCGTACAGGGGTCAGCAATCAGCCCCAGCATTTT | CASSRTGVSNQPQHF
. | TRBJ2-3 | TRBD1 | TRBV6-1 | TGTGCCAGCACTGGACAGGGGGCGTTCACAGATACGCAGTATTTT | CASTGQGAFTDTQYF
. | TRBJ2-3 | . | TRBV7-9 | TGTGCCAGCAGCCCTCTCCCCCTTTCCAGCACAGATACGCAGTATTTT | CASSPLPLSSTDTQYF
. | TRBJ1-1 | . | TRBV7-2 | TGTGCCAGCAGCTTCCGATTCCCCGGGGGCACTGAAGCTTTCTTT | CASSFRFPGGTEAFF
. | TRBJ2-1 | TRBD2 | TRBV10-3 | TGTGCCATCAGGCTAGCGGGAGGGAATGAGCAGTTCTTC | CAIRLAGGNEQFF
once | TRBJ2-2 | TRBD1 | TRBV5-1 | TGCGCCAGCAGATCCGGGACAGGGTCTGCCGGGGAGCTGTTTTTT | CASRSGTGSAGELFF
. | TRBJ2-5 | TRBD1 | TRBV14 | TGTGCCAGCAGCCTGAGGGGGACAGGGAGAGTCGAGACCCAGTACTTC | CASSLRGTGRVETQYF
. | TRBJ1-4 | TRBD1 | TRBV18 | TGTGCCAGCTCAACAGACAGGGCCATCAATGAAAAACTGTTTTTT | CASSTDRAINEKLFF
. | TRBJ2-3 | TRBD1 | TRBV4-2 | TGTGCCAGCAGCGAAACAGGGGGCAGTTCCGATACGCAGTATTTT | CASSETGGSSDTQYF
once | TRBJ2-5 | TRBD1 | TRBV10-2 | TGCGCCAGCAGGAGATCTGGGACAGGGGGTTTGGAGACCCAGTACTTC | CASRRSGTGGLETQYF
once | TRBJ1-5 | . | TRBV13 | TGTGCCAGCACCATGCGGGGACGAGGCAATCAGCCCCAGCATTTT | CASTMRGRGNQPQHF
. | TRBJ1-1 | . | TRBV20-1 | TGCAGTTACAGGTTGAACACTGAAGCTTTCTTT | CSYRLNTEAFF
many | TRBJ2-3 | TRBD2 | TRBV4-3 | TGCGCCAGCAGCCAATGGTTAGCGAGCGGGGGCCCAGAAAGCACAGATACGCAGTATTTT | CASSQWLASGGPESTDTQYF
. | TRBJ1-5 | TRBD1 | TRBV7-8 | TGTGCCAGCAGCTTACAGGGGGACGATAGCAATCAGCCCCAGCATTTT | CASSLQGDDSNQPQHF
. | TRBJ1-3 | TRBD1 | TRBV5-1 | TGCGCCAGCAGCTTGGCCGGGACAGTTTTTGGAAACACCATATATTTT | CASSLAGTVFGNTIYF
once | TRBJ2-4 | TRBD1 | TRBV9 | TGTGCCAGCAGCCCGGGACAGGGTGGGGACATTCAGTACTTC | CASSPGQGGDIQYF
. | TRBJ2-7 | TRBD1 | TRBV5-1 | TGCGCCAGCAGCGCAACCGGGACAGGCTACGAGCAGTACTTC | CASSATGTGYEQYF